This record concerns one T cell receptor beta chain sequence. The antigen is not known. The sample originates from a study of cytomegalovirus exposure and HLA in healthy donors. Overall study context: Findings of an earlier analysis included 90 million to 120 million unique TCR beta sequences from some 200 million T cells. Notes on the study in general: Rare TCR sequences dominated, though some public TCRs recurred in many donors. The study flagged some 170 TCR beta chains as cytomegalovirus-associated. CMV antigen specificity of a few CMV-associated chains was confirmed in vitro.

Amplification used 60 Vbeta primers and 13 Jbeta primers. Here immunoSEQ multiplex PCR was the method, and the copy in TCRdb shows in-frame clones only, minus some. The data contain some 120,000 clones, over 60% of them singletons. This CDR3 is built from 16 residues. Trimming removed 4 bases from V and 5 bases from J, with 18 bases in between. Germline V gives CDR1 SGHNT, CDR2 YYREEE (reference sequence). This clonotype was obtained from a man between 18 and 29 years old in good health and CMV-seronegative. The chain combines TRBV5-4 with TRBJ2-2; TRBD1 is a possible D gene (5 bases). The sample was PBMCs. Here the CDR3 DNA reads TGTGCCAGCAGCCAGGGCTGGCAGCCTGAGACCGGGGAGCTGTTTTTT. It yields the protein CASSQGWQPETGELFF.